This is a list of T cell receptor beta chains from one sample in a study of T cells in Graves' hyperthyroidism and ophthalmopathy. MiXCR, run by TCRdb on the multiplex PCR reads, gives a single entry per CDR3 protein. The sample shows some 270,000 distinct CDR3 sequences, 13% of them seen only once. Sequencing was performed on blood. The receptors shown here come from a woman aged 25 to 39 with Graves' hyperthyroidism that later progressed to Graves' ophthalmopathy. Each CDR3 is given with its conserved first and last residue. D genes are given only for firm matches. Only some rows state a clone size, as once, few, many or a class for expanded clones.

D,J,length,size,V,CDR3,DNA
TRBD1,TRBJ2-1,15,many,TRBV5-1,CASSSGTGSLNEQFF,TGCGCCAGCAGCTCCGGGACAGGGTCTCTCAATGAGCAGTTCTTC
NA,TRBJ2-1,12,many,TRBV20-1,CSASPRWGEQFF,TGCAGTGCTAGCCCACGCTGGGGGGAGCAGTTCTTC
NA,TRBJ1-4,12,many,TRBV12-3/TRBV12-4,CASSSTAEKLFF,TGTGCCAGCAGTTCAACAGCCGAAAAACTGTTTTTT
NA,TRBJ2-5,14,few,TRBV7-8,CASSPRRDPETQYF,TGTGCCAGCAGCCCTCGGAGGGATCCGGAGACCCAGTACTTC
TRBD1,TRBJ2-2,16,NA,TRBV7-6,CASSFFQGARSGELFF,TGTGCCAGCAGCTTTTTCCAGGGGGCTCGATCCGGGGAGCTGTTTTTT
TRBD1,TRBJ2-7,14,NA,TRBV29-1,CSVEAGQGAYEQYF,TGCAGCGTTGAAGCCGGACAGGGGGCATACGAGCAGTACTTC
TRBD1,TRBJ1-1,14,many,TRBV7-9,CASNSQGEVTEAFF,TGTGCCAGCAACTCACAGGGGGAGGTCACTGAAGCTTTCTTT
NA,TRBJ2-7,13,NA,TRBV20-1,CSASSGLAYEQYF,TGCAGTGCTAGCTCGGGGTTAGCCTACGAGCAGTACTTC
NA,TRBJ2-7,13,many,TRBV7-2,CASRRTGGVKQYF,TGTGCCAGCAGACGGACCGGGGGTGTCAAGCAGTACTTC
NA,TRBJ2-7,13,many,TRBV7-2,CASSFLESYEQYF,TGTGCCAGCAGCTTCCTCGAGAGCTACGAGCAGTACTTC
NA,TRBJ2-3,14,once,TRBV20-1,CSASYRDPDDTQYF,TGCAGTGCTAGTTACAGGGATCCTGACGATACGCAGTATTTT
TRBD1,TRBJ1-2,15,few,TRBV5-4,CASSLADRGTWGYTF,TGTGCCAGCAGCTTGGCAGACAGGGGGACTTGGGGCTACACCTTC
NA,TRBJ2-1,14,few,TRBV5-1,CAGRGDPDYNEQFF,TGCGCCGGGAGGGGGGACCCGGACTACAATGAGCAGTTCTTC
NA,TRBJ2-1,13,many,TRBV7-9,CASSLARDRRQFF,TGTGCCAGCAGCTTAGCGCGAGACAGGAGGCAGTTCTTC
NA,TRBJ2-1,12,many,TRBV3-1,CASSQVANEQFF,TGTGCCAGCAGCCAAGTGGCCAATGAGCAGTTCTTC
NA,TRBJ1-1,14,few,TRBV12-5,CASGLEAGGTEAFF,TGTGCTAGTGGTTTGGAGGCGGGTGGCACTGAAGCTTTCTTT
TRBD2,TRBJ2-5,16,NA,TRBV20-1,CSASSASGILQETQYF,TGCAGTGCTAGTAGTGCCAGCGGGATCCTCCAAGAGACCCAGTACTTC
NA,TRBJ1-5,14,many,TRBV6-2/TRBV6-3,CASRTGTQNQPQHF,TGTGCCAGCAGAACCGGGACCCAGAATCAGCCCCAGCATTTT
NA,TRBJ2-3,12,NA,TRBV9,CASSVEAGTQYF,TGTGCCAGCAGCGTAGAAGCCGGTACGCAGTATTTT
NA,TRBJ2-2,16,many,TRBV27,CASSLLPGGNTGELFF,TGTGCCAGCAGTTTACTCCCGGGTGGGAACACCGGGGAGCTGTTTTTT
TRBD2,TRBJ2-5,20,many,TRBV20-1,CSARDSRPGFPGGSRETQYF,TGCAGTGCTAGAGATTCCCGCCCTGGTTTCCCGGGAGGGTCGAGGGAGACCCAGTACTTC
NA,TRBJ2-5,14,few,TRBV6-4,CASSYGPTQETQYF,TGTGCCAGCAGTTACGGGCCGACCCAAGAGACCCAGTACTTC
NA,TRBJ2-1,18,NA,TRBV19,CASSMFGGGILAYNEQFF,TGTGCCAGTAGTATGTTTGGGGGGGGCATATTAGCCTACAATGAGCAGTTCTTC
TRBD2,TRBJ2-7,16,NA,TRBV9,CASSVEPSGRLSEQYF,TGTGCCAGCAGCGTAGAACCTAGCGGGAGGCTAAGCGAGCAGTACTTC
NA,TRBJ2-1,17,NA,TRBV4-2,CASSQDLLGGSYNEQFF,TGTGCCAGCAGCCAAGATCTTCTCGGGGGATCCTACAATGAGCAGTTCTTC
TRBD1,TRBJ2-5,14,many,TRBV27,CAVRRTGGRETQYF,TGTGCCGTTAGACGGACAGGGGGTAGAGAGACCCAGTACTTC
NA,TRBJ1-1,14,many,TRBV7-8,CASSLQEFRTEAFF,TGTGCCAGCAGCCTCCAGGAATTTAGAACTGAAGCTTTCTTT
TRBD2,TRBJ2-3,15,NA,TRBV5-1,CASSWVTSGTDTQYF,TGCGCCAGCAGCTGGGTGACTAGCGGCACAGATACGCAGTATTTT
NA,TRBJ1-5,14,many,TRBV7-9,CASSFDRYNQPQHF,TGTGCCAGCAGCTTTGACAGGTACAATCAGCCCCAGCATTTT
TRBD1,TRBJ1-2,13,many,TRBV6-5,CASSYSGGRGYTF,TGTGCCAGCAGTTACTCAGGGGGCCGCGGCTACACCTTC
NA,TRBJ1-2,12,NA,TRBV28,CASSFLGQGYTF,TGTGCCAGCAGTTTTCTTGGACAAGGGTACACCTTC
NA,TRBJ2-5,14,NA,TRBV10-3,CAIRAGTTQETQYF,TGTGCCATCAGGGCAGGGACCACTCAAGAGACCCAGTACTTC
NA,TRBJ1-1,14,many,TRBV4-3,CASSQGPSNTEAFF,TGCGCCAGCAGCCAAGGGCCCTCGAACACTGAAGCTTTCTTT
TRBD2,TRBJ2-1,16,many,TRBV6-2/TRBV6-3,CASTLTGTSGIDEQFF,TGTGCCAGCACACTAACTGGGACTAGCGGTATCGATGAGCAGTTCTTC
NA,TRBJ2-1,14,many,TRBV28,CASSLRRQGNEQFF,TGTGCCAGCAGTTTAAGGCGTCAAGGCAATGAGCAGTTCTTC
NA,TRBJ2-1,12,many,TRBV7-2,CATGAGGNEQFF,TGTGCCACCGGGGCGGGTGGAAATGAGCAGTTCTTC
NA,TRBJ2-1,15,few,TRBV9,CASSVGGGVYNEQFF,TGTGCCAGCAGCGTAGGAGGGGGGGTATACAATGAGCAGTTCTTC
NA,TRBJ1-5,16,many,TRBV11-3,CASSLSYRNSNQPQHF,TGTGCCAGCAGCTTAAGCTACAGAAATAGCAATCAGCCCCAGCATTTT
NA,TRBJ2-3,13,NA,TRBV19,CATEGRFADTQYF,TGTGCCACAGAGGGTAGATTTGCAGATACGCAGTATTTT
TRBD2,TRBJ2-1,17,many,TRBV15,CATSSGLADSSYNEQFF,TGTGCCACCAGCAGCGGACTAGCGGATAGCTCCTACAATGAGCAGTTCTTC
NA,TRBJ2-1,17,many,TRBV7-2,CASSLVGPTSSYNEQFF,TGTGCCAGCAGCTTAGTAGGACCAACGAGCTCCTACAATGAGCAGTTCTTC
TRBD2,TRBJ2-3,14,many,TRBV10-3,CAIGGEREWDTQYF,TGTGCCATCGGGGGCGAGCGGGAGTGGGATACGCAGTATTTT